Shown below are 21 T cell receptor beta chains from a single sample sequenced in a study of blood T cells in healthy people across ages. Sample-barcoded 5' priming and a J-beta primer mix drove a second PCR of roughly 6 to 12 cycles. TCRdb reprocessed the 5' RACE reads via MiXCR and lists one record per CDR3 protein. The sample holds fewer than 2,000,000 distinct CDR3 sequences, around 42% seen once. The sample comprised blood. The receptors were sampled from a human donor in good health.

This rearrangement joins TRBV20-1 to TRBJ1-4, with D maybe TRBD1 (5 bases). The V end lost 0 bases, the J end lost 7 bases, and 15 bases lay between the germline ends. Germline loops: CDR1 DFQATT, CDR2 SNEGSKA (reference sequence). The CDR3 contains 15 residues. CDR3 bases: TGCAGTGCTAGAGATCTGCGGGGGGTCCGTGAAAAACTGTTTTTT. It yields the protein CSARDLRGVREKLFF.

As for this clonotype: No conserved phenylalanine or tryptophan ends this CDR3, so it is likely a read error. The gene calls are TRBV5-1 and TRBJ2-1; 15 bases fit TRBD2. The junction had 3 bases not matched to a gene; V was cut back by 7 bases and J by 1 base. The germline CDR1 and CDR2 sequences are SGHRS and YFSETQ. The CDR3 is 16 residues long. CDR3 coding DNA: TGCGCCAGCGGGGGGACTAGCGGGGGGTCCTACAATGAGCAGTTCTTG. It is translated as CASGGTSGGSYNEQFL.

This clonotype came up a few times. The chain employs TRBV7-9 and TRBJ1-2, with 7 positions matching TRBD1. This CDR3 is 15 amino acids long. CDR1 is SEHNR, CDR2 FQNEAQ, per germline (reference sequence). V lost 1 base, J lost 4 bases, and 6 bases stayed unmatched. The CDR3 protein is CASSLGQGGAYGYTF. The CDR3 DNA is TGTGCCAGCAGCTTAGGTCAAGGGGGCGCCTATGGCTACACCTTC.

This clonotype was observed at least ten times. This chain uses TRBV6-6 with TRBJ1-4; D gene unclear. Trimming cost V 0 bases and J 8 bases, with 4 bases left between them. The CDR3 totals 12 residues. The V gene's germline CDR1 is MNHNY and CDR2 SVGAGI (reference sequence). CDR3 sequence (DNA): TGTGCCAGCAGTTACTCGGGCGAAAAACTGTTTTTT. Protein sequence: CASSYSGEKLFF.

The table lists this clonotype with many counts. The V and J genes are TRBV15 and TRBJ2-6; D call uncertain. CDR1 and CDR2 (germline): LNHNV, YYDKDF (reference sequence). The V end was cut by 0 bases, the J end by 3 bases, with 6 bases between. The CDR3 is 15 amino acids. The CDR3 spells CATSRDGVGANVLTF. CDR3 DNA: TGTGCCACCAGCAGAGATGGGGTTGGGGCCAACGTCCTGACTTTC.

The chain joins TRBV3-1 to TRBJ1-3, with 9 bases identical to TRBD1. Germline CDR1 LGHDT, CDR2 YNNKEL (reference sequence). The CDR3 loop spans 16 amino acids. J gave up 1 base and V 4 bases, and 5 bases lay outside the gene matches. Here the CDR3 DNA reads TGTGCCAGCAGCCCAGACAGGGGGGGATCTGGAAACACCATATATTTT. Translated: CASSPDRGGSGNTIYF.

The chain carries TRBV7-9 and TRBJ1-2; D is perhaps TRBD1 (5 bases). Germline V gene lookup returns CDR1 SEHNR and CDR2 FQNEAQ (reference sequence). With 5 bases removed from V and 7 bases from J, the gap between germline ends came to 11 bases. The CDR3 has 12 amino acids. DNA of the CDR3: TGTGCCAGCAGCCGAGACGGGGGTGGCTACACCTTC. Its translation: CASSRDGGGYTF. Based on the CDR3 plus reference TRBV7-9 and TRBJ1-2, the full variable domain is DTGVSQNPRHKITKRGQNVTFRCDPISEHNRLYWYRQTLGQGPEFLTYFQNEAQLEKSRLLSDRFSAERPKGSFSTLEIQRTEQGDSAMYLCASSRDGGGYTFGSGTRLTVV.

The chain joins TRBV7-9 to TRBJ2-1; 8 bases are a match to TRBD1. Germline V gene lookup returns CDR1 SEHNR and CDR2 FQNEAQ (reference sequence). V gave up 4 bases and J gave up 8 bases; unmatched junction bases: 7. This CDR3 has 14 residues. The CDR3 loop is CASSSGAGGDEQFF. The DNA for the CDR3 is TGTGCCAGCAGCTCTGGTGCAGGGGGCGATGAGCAGTTCTTC.

This sequence joins TRBV7-8 and TRBJ2-3, with a tentative D call TRBD2 (6 bases). The CDR3 spans 16 residues. Trimming stripped 0 bases from V and 2 bases from J, with 12 bases between. Germline loops: CDR1 SGHVS, CDR2 FQNEAQ. The CDR3 loop reads CASSLAAGLDTDTQYF. The CDR3, as DNA: TGTGCCAGCAGCTTAGCAGCGGGCTTAGACACAGATACGCAGTATTTT.

This clonotype was detected a few times. The V and J genes are TRBV28 and TRBJ2-4; D may be TRBD2 (5 bases). Trimming took off 6 bases at V and 13 bases at J, with 19 bases between the two ends. CDR1 and CDR2 from the germline V gene are MDHEN and SYDVKM. This CDR3 is 13 amino acids long. The CDR3 is CASRVATGFPQYF. DNA of the CDR3: TGTGCCAGCAGGGTGGCAACGGGGTTCCCCCAGTACTTC.

This clonotype was counted a few times. The chain couples TRBV4-3 to TRBJ2-5, with D tentatively TRBD1 or TRBD2 (6 bases each). This CDR3 spans 16 amino acids. Germline CDR1 reads LGHNA; CDR2 reads YSLEER. The V and J ends lost 3 bases and 0 bases respectively, with 14 bases between them. CDR3 sequence: CASSHLGGLDQETQYF. CDR3 DNA: TGCGCCAGCAGCCATCTCGGGGGCTTGGACCAAGAGACCCAGTACTTC.

The V call is TRBV28, the J call TRBJ2-7, with D perhaps assigned TRBD1 or TRBD2 (5 bases each). V lost 1 base and J lost 6, with 16 bases in between. This CDR3 comprises 15 residues. CDR1 and CDR2 (germline): MDHEN, SYDVKM. The CDR3 DNA sequence: TGTGCCAGCAGTTTATTGGGGGACCATCGTGCCGAGCAGTACTTC. This codes for CASSLLGDHRAEQYF.

This clonotype has a handful of counts. The CDR3 loop is CASSQWERYGYTF. The CDR3 DNA is TGCGCCAGCAGCCAATGGGAAAGGTATGGCTACACCTTC. The V gene is TRBV4-1, the J gene TRBJ1-2, with D unclear. In germline, CDR1 is MGHRA, CDR2 YSYEKL. The CDR3 contains 13 residues. V lost 2 bases to trimming and J lost 5 bases, with 9 bases between them.

J is TRBJ2-1 and V is TRBV7-2, with 7 nucleotides matching TRBD1. CDR1 and CDR2 (germline): SGHTA, FQGNSA. The CDR3 runs 14 residues. The junction had 16 bases not matched to a gene; V was cut back by 5 bases and J by 15 bases. The CDR3 bases are TGTGCCAGCAGCCCCCCGAACACCCGGGACAGTCCGTTCTTC. Translation gives CASSPPNTRDSPFF.

J is TRBJ1-2 and V is TRBV28; possibly TRBD1 for D (6 bases). V was pared by 5 bases and J by 4 bases, with 17 bases between. The V gene's germline CDR1 is MDHEN and CDR2 SYDVKM. The CDR3 is 15 residues long. The CDR3 DNA reads as TGTGCCAGCAGTCCCTCGGCGGGACAAATCTATGGCTACACCTTC. It translates to CASSPSAGQIYGYTF.

There are a few counts of this clonotype. This chain connects TRBV9 to TRBJ1-6; no reliable D call. The CDR3 has 13 residues. V was clipped by 4 bases and J by 8 bases, with 10 bases between them. The V gene's germline CDR1 is SGDLS and CDR2 YYNGEE. The CDR3 coding sequence is TGTGCCAGCAGCTTAAGCCCATATTCACCCCTCCACTTT. It yields the protein CASSLSPYSPLHF.

The gene calls are TRBV21-1 and TRBJ2-1; the D call of TRBD2 is as the table states it, not checked on the DNA. TRBV21-1 is a listed pseudogene. CDR3 length: 16 amino acids. CDR3: CASSTGVSPIGNEQFF. CDR3 coding DNA: TGTGCCAGCAGCACTGGGGTCAGCCCTATAGGCAATGAGCAGTTCTTC.

The chain carries TRBV24-1 and TRBJ2-7; possibly TRBD1 for D (5 bases). The V end was cut by 7 bases, the J end by 5 bases, with 17 bases between. CDR3 size: 14 residues. Germline V gives CDR1 KGHDR, CDR2 SFDVKD. CDR3 region: CATRDTTVPNEQYF. CDR3 sequence (DNA): TGTGCCACCAGGGATACGACAGTACCTAACGAGCAGTACTTC.

The chain has TRBV7-9 and TRBJ2-1; D assignment may be TRBD1 or TRBD2 (5 bases each). Germline V CDR1 and CDR2: SEHNR, FQNEAQ (reference sequence). Trimming stripped 4 bases from V and 7 bases from J, with 17 bases between. The CDR3 spans 15 residues. The CDR3 region has the DNA TGTGCCAGCAGCTCGTCGGGACGAAAAAGAAATGAGCAGTTCTTC. Its translation is CASSSSGRKRNEQFF.

This clonotype was counted a few times. This chain connects TRBV20-1 to TRBJ2-7, with D perhaps given as TRBD1 or TRBD2 (5 bases each). The CDR3 is 15 residues long. The V end lost 0 bases, the J end lost 3 bases, and 15 bases lay between the germline ends. Germline V CDR1 and CDR2: DFQATT, SNEGSKA (reference sequence). CDR3 sequence (DNA): TGCAGTGCTAGAGATATGTGGGGGAACCTCTACGAGCAGTACTTC. Translation: CSARDMWGNLYEQYF.

Regarding this clonotype: The junction shows a germline mismatch at one end, possibly a read error. This rearrangement joins TRBV9 to TRBJ1-2, with 9 bases matching TRBD1. The length of the CDR3 is 14 residues. From germline, CDR1 is SGDLS and CDR2 YYNGEE. Written as DNA, the CDR3 is TGTGCCAGCAGCGTAACAGGGGGCAACTATGGCTACACATTC. Translation: CASSVTGGNYGYTF.